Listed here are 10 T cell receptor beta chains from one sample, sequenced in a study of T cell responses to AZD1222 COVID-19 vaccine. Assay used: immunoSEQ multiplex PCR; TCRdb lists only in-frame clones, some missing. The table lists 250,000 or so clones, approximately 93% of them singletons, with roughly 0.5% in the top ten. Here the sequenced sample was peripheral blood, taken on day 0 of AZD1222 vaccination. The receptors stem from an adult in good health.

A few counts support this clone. The CDR3 DNA follows: TGCGCCAGCAGCCCGGGAGGTAGCGGGACCCCCTACGAGCAGTACTTC. It yields the protein CASSPGGSGTPYEQYF. The rearrangement uses TRBV5-1 and TRBJ2-7, with 8 bases that match TRBD2. CDR1 and CDR2 (germline): SGHRS, YFSETQ. V was clipped by 4 bases and J by 2 bases; unmatched bases: 11. There are 16 residues in the CDR3.

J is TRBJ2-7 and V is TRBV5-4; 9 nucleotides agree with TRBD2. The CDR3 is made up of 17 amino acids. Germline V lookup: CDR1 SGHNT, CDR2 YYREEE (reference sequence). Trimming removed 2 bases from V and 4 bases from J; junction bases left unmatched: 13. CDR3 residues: CASSFGGGAVGGYEQYF. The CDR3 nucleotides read TGTGCCAGCAGCTTTGGCGGGGGGGCCGTCGGAGGGTACGAGCAGTACTTC.

The CDR3 nucleotides are TGTGCCAGCAGTGAAGCGCGGGCAGATTATAGCAATCAGCCCCAGCATTTT. Its protein product is CASSEARADYSNQPQHF. The chain carries TRBV6-1 and TRBJ1-5; D is ambiguous. CDR3 length: 17 amino acids. V lost 0 bases, J lost 0 bases, and 12 bases lay in between. From germline, CDR1 is MNHNS and CDR2 SASEGT.

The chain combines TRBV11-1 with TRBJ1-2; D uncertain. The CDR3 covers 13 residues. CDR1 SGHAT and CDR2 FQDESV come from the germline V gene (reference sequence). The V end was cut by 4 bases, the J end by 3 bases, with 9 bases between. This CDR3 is CASSSRSYYGYTF. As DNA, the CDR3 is TGTGCCAGCAGCTCCAGGTCTTACTATGGCTACACCTTC.

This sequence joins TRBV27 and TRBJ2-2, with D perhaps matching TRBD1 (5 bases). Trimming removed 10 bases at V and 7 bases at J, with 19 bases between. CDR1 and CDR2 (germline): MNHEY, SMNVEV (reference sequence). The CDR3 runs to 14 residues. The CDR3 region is CATAKGHPSGELFF. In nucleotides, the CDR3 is TGTGCCACGGCGAAGGGGCACCCTAGCGGGGAGCTGTTTTTT.

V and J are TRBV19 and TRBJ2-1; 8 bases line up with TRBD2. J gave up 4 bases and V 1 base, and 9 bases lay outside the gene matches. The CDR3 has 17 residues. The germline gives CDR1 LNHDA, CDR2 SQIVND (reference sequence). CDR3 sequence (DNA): TGTGCCAGTAGTATAGGTGGACTAGCATCCGTTTACAATGAGCAGTTCTTC. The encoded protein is CASSIGGLASVYNEQFF.

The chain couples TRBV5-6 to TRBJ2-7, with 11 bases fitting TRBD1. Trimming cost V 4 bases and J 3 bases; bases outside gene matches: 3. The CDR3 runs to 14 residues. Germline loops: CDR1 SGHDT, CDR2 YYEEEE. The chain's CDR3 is CASSAGTGGYEQYF. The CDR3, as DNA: TGTGCCAGCAGCGCGGGGACAGGGGGCTACGAGCAGTACTTC.

The CDR3 sequence: CASSNRRTSGNTIYF. Here the CDR3 DNA reads TGTGCCAGTAGTAACAGACGTACCTCTGGAAACACCATATATTTT. V gene TRBV19 combines with J gene TRBJ1-3, with D hard to call. From germline, CDR1 is LNHDA and CDR2 SQIVND (reference sequence). CDR3 length equals 15 residues. The V end was cut by 4 bases, the J end by 0 bases, with 10 bases between.

The CDR3 nucleotides read TGTGCCAGTAGTGCCGGGACATTCACCGGGGAGCTGTTTTTT. Translation: CASSAGTFTGELFF. The rearrangement uses TRBV19 and TRBJ2-2; weak D call: TRBD1 (6 bases). The V end lost 5 bases, the J end lost 4 bases, and 11 bases lay between the germline ends. Looked up from germline, CDR1 is LNHDA and CDR2 is SQIVND (reference sequence). This CDR3 region has 14 residues. Full variable domain (outside the CDR3, taken from reference TRBV19 and TRBJ2-2): DGGITQSPKYLFRKEGQNVTLSCEQNLNHDAMYWYRQDPGQGLRLIYYSQIVNDFQKGDIAEGYSVSREKKESFPLTVTSAQKNPTAFYLCASSAGTFTGELFFGEGSRLTVL.

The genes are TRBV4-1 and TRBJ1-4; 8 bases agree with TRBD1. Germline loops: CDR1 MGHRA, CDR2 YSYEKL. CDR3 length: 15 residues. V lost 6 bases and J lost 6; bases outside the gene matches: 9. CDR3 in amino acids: CASSLHPGQDEKLFF. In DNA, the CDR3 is TGCGCCAGCAGTCTACACCCGGGACAGGATGAAAAACTGTTTTTT.